This T cell receptor (beta chain) derives from a study of beta chain features in type 1 diabetes. General observations from the study: Patients with Type 1 diabetes showed moderately but significantly shorter TCRB CDR3s in all four CD4+ subsets.

Note on this clone: Its specificity is not known.

Sequencing targeted expressed TCRB transcripts, as all isolated RNA had been reverse transcribed. Assay used: immunoSEQ multiplex PCR; TCRdb lists only in-frame clones, some missing. Here the sample spans 130,000 to 150,000 clones, approximately 9.2% being singletons. The CDR3 covers 12 residues. Trimming removed 6 bases at V and 5 bases at J, with 8 bases between. The V gene's germline CDR1 is SGHTA and CDR2 FQGNSA. The chain employs TRBV7-2 and TRBJ2-1; no reliable D call. The receptor's source is a man aged 18-30 years in good health. Source material: central memory CD4+ T cells from blood. Here the CDR3 DNA reads TGTGCCAGCAGAGTCCAGGACAATGAGCAGTTCTTC. Translated, it gives CASRVQDNEQFF.